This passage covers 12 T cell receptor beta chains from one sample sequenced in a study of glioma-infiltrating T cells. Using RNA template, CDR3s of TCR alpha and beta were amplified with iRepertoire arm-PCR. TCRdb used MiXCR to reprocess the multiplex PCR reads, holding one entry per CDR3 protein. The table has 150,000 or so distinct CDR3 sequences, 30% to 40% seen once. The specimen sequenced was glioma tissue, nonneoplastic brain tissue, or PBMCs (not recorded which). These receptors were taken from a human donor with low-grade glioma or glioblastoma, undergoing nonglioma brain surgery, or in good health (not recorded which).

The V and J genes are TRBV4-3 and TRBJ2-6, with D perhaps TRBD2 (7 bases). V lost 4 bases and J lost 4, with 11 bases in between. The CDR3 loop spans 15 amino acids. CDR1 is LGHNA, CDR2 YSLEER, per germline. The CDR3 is CASSPRGAGANVLTF. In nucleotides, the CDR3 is TGCGCCAGCAGCCCCCGGGGGGCCGGGGCCAACGTCCTGACTTTC.

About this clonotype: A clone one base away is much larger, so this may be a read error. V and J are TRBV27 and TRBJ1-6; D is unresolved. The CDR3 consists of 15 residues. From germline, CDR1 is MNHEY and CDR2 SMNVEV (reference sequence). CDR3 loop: CASSLRDPALSPLNF. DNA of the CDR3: TGTGCCAGCAGCCTCCGTGACCCGGCCCTATCACCCCTCAACTTT.

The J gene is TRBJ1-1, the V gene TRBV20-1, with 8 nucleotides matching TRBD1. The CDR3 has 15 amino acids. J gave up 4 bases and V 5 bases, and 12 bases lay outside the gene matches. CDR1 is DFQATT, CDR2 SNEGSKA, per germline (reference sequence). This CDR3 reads CSAPQRTGLGTEAFF. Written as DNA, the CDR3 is TGCAGTGCTCCACAGAGGACAGGGTTAGGCACTGAAGCTTTCTTT.

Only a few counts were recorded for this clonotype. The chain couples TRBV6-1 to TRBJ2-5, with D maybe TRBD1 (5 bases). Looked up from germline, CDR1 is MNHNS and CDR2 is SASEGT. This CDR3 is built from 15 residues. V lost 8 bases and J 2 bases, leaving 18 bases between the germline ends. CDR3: CASQRNRFLQETQYF. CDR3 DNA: TGTGCCAGCCAACGGAACAGGTTCCTTCAAGAGACCCAGTACTTC.

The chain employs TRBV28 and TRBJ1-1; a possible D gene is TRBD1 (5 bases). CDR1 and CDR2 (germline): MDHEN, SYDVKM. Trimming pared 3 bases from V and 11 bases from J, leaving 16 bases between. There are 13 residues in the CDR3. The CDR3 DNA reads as TGTGCCAGCAGTTTTCAGGGAGGTAGTGTGGCTTTCTTT. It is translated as CASSFQGGSVAFF.

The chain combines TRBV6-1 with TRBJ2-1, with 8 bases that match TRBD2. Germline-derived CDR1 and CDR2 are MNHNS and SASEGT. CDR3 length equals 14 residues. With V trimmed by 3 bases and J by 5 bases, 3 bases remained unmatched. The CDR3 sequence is CASSDVLADNEQFF. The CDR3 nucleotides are TGTGCCAGCAGTGATGTACTAGCGGACAATGAGCAGTTCTTC.

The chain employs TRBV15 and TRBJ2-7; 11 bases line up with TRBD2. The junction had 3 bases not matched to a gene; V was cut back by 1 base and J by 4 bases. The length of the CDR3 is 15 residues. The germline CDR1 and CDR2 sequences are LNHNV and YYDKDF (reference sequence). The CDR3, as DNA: TGTGCCACCAGCAGAGTACTAGCGGGAGAGTACGAGCAGTACTTC. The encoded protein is CATSRVLAGEYEQYF.

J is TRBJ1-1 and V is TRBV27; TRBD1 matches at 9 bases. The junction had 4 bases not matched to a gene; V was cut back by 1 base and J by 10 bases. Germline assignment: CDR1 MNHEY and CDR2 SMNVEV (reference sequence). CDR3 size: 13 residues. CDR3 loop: CASSLFGQGPAFF. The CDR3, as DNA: TGTGCCAGCAGTTTATTCGGACAGGGGCCAGCTTTCTTT.

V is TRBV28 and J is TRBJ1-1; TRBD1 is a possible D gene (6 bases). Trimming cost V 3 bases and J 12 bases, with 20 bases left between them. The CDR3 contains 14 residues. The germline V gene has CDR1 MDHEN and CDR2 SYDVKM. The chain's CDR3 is CASSFRAGVLGTFF. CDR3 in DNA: TGTGCCAGCAGTTTTAGGGCAGGGGTTTTAGGTACTTTCTTT.

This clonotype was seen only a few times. Written as DNA, the CDR3 is TGTGCCAGCAGTTTATATGGGGATGAGCAGTTCTTC. It specifies CASSLYGDEQFF. The rearrangement links TRBV28 to TRBJ2-1; D not certain. CDR3 length: 12 amino acids. Germline CDR1 is MDHEN and CDR2 is SYDVKM. V was cut by 1 base and J by 8 bases, with 6 bases left in between. The whole variable domain, filled in from reference TRBV28 and TRBJ2-1, reads DVKVTQSSRYLVKRTGEKVFLECVQDMDHENMFWYRQDPGLGLRLIYFSYDVKMKEKGDIPEGYSVSREKKERFSLILESASTNQTSMYLCASSLYGDEQFFGPGTRLTVL.

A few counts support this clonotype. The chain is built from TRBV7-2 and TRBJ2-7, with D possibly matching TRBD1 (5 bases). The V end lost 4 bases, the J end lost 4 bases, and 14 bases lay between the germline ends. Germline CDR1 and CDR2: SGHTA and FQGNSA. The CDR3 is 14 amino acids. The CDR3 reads CASSSGHSTYEQYF. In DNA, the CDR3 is TGTGCCAGCAGCTCCGGACACAGCACGTACGAGCAGTACTTC.

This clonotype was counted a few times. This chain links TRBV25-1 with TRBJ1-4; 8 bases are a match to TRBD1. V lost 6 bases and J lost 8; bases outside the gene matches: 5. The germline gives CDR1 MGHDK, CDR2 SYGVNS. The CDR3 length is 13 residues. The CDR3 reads CASRNRGLEKLFF. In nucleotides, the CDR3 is TGTGCCAGCAGGAACAGGGGGTTGGAAAAACTGTTTTTT.